Described below is a single T cell receptor beta chain sequence and its context. Its specificity is not known. This record belongs to a study of T cells in pancreatic ductal adenocarcinoma. Study observations and caveats: Tumor and blood clonality did not differ significantly, about 0.12 versus 0.079. Tumor samples had fewer productive templates and approximately 8-fold fewer unique clonotypes than blood.

Sequenced by immunoSEQ multiplex PCR; TCRdb stores in-frame clones only, minus some. The sample carries tens of thousands of clones, about 92% recorded once. CDR1 SGHTA and CDR2 FQGNSA come from the germline V gene. V gave up 6 bases and J gave up 6 bases; unmatched junction bases: 5. This CDR3 comprises 12 residues. The selected patients with pancreatic ductal adenocarcinoma had surgery but no neoadjuvant therapy. The chain joins TRBV7-2 to TRBJ2-7, with TRBD1 matching 7 bases. Input material: PBMCs. This sequence originates from a human donor with pancreatic ductal adenocarcinoma. CDR3 sequence reads: CASSRPGGEQYF. The CDR3 nucleotides are TGTGCCAGCAGTCGACCAGGGGGCGAGCAGTACTTC.